This T cell receptor beta chain was captured by sequencing in a study of beta chain features in type 1 diabetes. Study-level information: All samples together contributed some 100,000,000 sorted cells for examination. Findings and caveats of the study: Cells with high TCR expression could be over-represented when cDNA is sequenced.

All of the isolated RNA was reverse transcribed, so expressed TCRB transcripts were sequenced. Assay: immunoSEQ multiplex PCR; the TCRdb copy retains only in-frame clones and omits some. The sample yields 970,000 or so clones, 17% seen once. Naive, central memory, regulatory and stem cell-like memory cells within the CD4+ compartment were sorted using CD45RO/CCR7/CD25/CD127/CD95/CD27. Each of the sorted populations had a purity greater than 98%. As to this clone: What it binds is not known.

This receptor was identified in a woman in her late teens or twenties in good health. Sequenced material: naive CD4+ T cells from blood.

The CDR3 region is CSVGGYGISDTQYF. The CDR3 bases are TGCAGCGTGGGGGGTTATGGGATCTCAGATACGCAGTATTTT. This sequence joins TRBV29-1 and TRBJ2-3; D possibly corresponds to TRBD2 (6 bases). The CDR3 consists of 14 residues. Trimming removed 6 bases from V and 4 bases from J, with 17 bases in between. Germline CDR1 and CDR2: SQVTM and ANQGSEA.